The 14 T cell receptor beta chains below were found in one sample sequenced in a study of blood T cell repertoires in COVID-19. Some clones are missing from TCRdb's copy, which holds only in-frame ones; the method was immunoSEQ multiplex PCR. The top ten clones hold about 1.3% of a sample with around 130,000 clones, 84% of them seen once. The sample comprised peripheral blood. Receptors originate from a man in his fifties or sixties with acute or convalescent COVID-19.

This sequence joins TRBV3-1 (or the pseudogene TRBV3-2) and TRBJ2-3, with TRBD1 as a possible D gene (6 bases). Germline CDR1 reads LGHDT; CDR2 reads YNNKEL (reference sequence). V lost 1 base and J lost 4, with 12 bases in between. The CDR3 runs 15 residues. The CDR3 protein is CASSQGGRGSDTQYF. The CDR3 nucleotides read TGTGCCAGCAGCCAAGGCGGCAGGGGCTCAGATACGCAGTATTTT.

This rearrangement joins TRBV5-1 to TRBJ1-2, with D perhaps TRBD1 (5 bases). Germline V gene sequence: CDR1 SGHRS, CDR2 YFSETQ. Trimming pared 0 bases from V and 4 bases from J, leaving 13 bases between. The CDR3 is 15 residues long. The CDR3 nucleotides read TGCGCCAGCAGCTTGGACATGACAGTTACCTATGGCTACACCTTC. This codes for CASSLDMTVTYGYTF.

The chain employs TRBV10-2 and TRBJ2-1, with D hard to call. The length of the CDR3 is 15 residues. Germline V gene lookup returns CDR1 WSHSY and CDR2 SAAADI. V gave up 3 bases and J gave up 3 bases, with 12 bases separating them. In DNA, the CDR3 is TGCGCCAGCAGTGAAATAACAGATATCTACAATGAGCAGTTCTTC. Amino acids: CASSEITDIYNEQFF.

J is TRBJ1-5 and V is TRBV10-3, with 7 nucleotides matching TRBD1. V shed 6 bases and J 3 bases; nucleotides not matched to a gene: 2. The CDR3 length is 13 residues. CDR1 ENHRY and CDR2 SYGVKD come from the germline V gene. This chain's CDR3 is CAIRGQHNQPQHF. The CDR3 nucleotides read TGTGCCATCAGGGGACAGCACAATCAGCCCCAGCATTTT.

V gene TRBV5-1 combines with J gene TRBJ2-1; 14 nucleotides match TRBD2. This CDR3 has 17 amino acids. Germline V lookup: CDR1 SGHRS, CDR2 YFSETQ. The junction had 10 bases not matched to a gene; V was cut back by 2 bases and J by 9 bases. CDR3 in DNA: TGCGCCAGCAGCTTTAGGACTAGCGGGAGGATAGAGGGTGAGCAGTTCTTC. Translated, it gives CASSFRTSGRIEGEQFF. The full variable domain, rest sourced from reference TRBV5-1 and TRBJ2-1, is KAGVTQTPRYLIKTRGQQVTLSCSPISGHRSVSWYQQTPGQGLQFLFEYFSETQRNKGNFPGRFSGRQFSNSRSEMNVSTLELGDSALYLCASSFRTSGRIEGEQFFGPGTRLTVL.

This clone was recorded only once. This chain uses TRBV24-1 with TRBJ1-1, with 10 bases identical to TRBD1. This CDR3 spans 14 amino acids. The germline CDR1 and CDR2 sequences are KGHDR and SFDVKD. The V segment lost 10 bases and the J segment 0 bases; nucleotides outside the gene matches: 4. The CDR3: CATGTGDLNTEAFF. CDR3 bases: TGTGCCACGGGGACAGGGGACTTGAACACTGAAGCTTTCTTT.

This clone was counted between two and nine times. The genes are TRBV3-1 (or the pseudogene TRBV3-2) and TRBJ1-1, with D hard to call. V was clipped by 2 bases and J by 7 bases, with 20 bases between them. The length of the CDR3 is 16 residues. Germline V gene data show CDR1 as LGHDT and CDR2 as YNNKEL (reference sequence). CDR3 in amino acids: CASSQTPYGENNEAFF. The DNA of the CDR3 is TGTGCCAGCAGCCAAACCCCTTACGGGGAAAATAATGAAGCTTTCTTT.

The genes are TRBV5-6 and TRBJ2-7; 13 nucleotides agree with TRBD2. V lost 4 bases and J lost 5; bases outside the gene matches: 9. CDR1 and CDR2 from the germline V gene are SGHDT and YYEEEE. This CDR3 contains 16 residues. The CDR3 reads CASSPRLAGGQDEQYF. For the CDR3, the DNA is TGTGCCAGCAGCCCCCGACTAGCGGGGGGCCAGGACGAGCAGTACTTC.

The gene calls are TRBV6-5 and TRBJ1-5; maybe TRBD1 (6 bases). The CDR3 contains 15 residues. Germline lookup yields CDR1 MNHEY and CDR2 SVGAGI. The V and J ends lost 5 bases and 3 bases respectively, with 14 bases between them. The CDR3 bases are TGTGCCAGCAGTCCACAGGGAATTTCCAATCAGCCCCAGCATTTT. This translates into CASSPQGISNQPQHF.

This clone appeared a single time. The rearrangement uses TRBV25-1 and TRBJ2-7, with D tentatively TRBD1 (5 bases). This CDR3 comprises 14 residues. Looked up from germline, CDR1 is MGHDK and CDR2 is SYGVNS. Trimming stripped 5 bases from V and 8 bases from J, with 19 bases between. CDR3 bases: TGTGCCAGCAGTAACATAGGGGTCGGAACTAAGCAGTACTTC. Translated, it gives CASSNIGVGTKQYF.

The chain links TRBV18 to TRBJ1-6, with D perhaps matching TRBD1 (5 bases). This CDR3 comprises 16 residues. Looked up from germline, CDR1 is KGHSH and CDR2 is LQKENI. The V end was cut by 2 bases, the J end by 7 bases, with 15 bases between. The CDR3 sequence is CASSPNRGGDNSPLHF. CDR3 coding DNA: TGTGCCAGCTCACCAAATCGGGGAGGGGACAATTCACCCCTCCACTTT.

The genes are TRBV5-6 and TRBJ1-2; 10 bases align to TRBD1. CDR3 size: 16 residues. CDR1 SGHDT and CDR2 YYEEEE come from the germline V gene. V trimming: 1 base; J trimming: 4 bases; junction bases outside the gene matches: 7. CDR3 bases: TGTGCCAGCAGCTTGCGGGGACAGGGGTTTGCCTATGGCTACACCTTC. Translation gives CASSLRGQGFAYGYTF.

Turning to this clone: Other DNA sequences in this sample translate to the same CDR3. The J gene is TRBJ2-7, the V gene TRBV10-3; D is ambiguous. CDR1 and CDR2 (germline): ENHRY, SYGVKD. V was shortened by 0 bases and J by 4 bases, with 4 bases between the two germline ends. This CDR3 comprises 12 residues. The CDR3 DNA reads TGTGCCATCAGTGAGTCGAGTTACGAGCAGTACTTC. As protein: CAISESSYEQYF.

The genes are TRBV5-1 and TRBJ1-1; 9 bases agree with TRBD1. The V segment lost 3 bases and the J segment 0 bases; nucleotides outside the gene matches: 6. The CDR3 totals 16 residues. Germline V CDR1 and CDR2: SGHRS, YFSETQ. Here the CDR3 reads CASSSGTGIMNTEAFF. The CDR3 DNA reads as TGCGCCAGCAGCTCCGGGACAGGGATAATGAACACTGAAGCTTTCTTT.